Given below is one T cell receptor beta chain in context. The sample is drawn from a study of blood T cell repertoires in COVID-19. Whole-study context: Collection of acute and convalescent COVID-19 samples took place in the United States, Italy and Spain. Nucleic acid was either cDNA or gDNA, and it came from T cells, B-cell-depleted T cells, or PBMCs.

Sequencing was performed with immunoSEQ multiplex PCR; in TCRdb, only in-frame clones are kept and a portion is missing. Of about 80,000 clones listed, roughly 89% are singletons. Trimming stripped 3 bases from V and 4 bases from J, with 12 bases between. Germline lookup yields CDR1 GTSNPN and CDR2 SVGIG (reference sequence). The CDR3 is 13 residues long. The sequenced material came from peripheral blood. This sequence originates from a middle-aged man with acute or convalescent COVID-19. The chain links TRBV30 to TRBJ1-2, with a tentative D call TRBD1 (6 bases). CDR3 sequence (DNA): TGTGCCTGGAGCGCGGACAGATTCTATGGCTACACCTTC. Translated: CAWSADRFYGYTF.